The 5 T cell receptor beta chains given below trace back to one sample, sequenced in a study of T cell responses to AZD1222 COVID-19 vaccine. Sequenced by immunoSEQ multiplex PCR; TCRdb stores in-frame clones only, minus some. This table has around 150,000 clones, about 90% appearing once. Sequenced material: peripheral blood, taken on day 0 of AZD1222 vaccination. All receptors come from an adult in good health.

The chain recombines TRBV14 with TRBJ2-3; 12 bases are shared with TRBD2. CDR1 is SGHDN, CDR2 FVKESK, per germline. V was clipped by 6 bases and J by 4 bases; unmatched bases: 5. This CDR3 is 15 amino acids long. As DNA, the CDR3 is TGTGCCAGCAGGGGCTCTAGCGGGAGGGCAGATACGCAGTATTTT. It encodes CASRGSSGRADTQYF.

This clone was counted once. V and J are TRBV14 and TRBJ1-1; 7 nucleotides line up with TRBD1. The J segment lost 0 bases and the V segment lost 4 bases, leaving 5 bases of the junction unmatched. The CDR3 extends over 15 amino acids. Germline CDR1 reads SGHDN; CDR2 reads FVKESK. CDR3 in amino acids: CASSLRTGMNTEAFF. The CDR3, as DNA: TGTGCCAGCAGCCTACGGACAGGCATGAACACTGAAGCTTTCTTT.

The genes are TRBV15 and TRBJ2-4; no firm D call. This CDR3 region has 14 residues. With 0 bases removed from V and 10 bases from J, the gap between germline ends came to 13 bases. Looked up from germline, CDR1 is LNHNV and CDR2 is YYDKDF (reference sequence). CDR3 sequence reads: CATSRDRSEIIQYF. In DNA, the CDR3 is TGTGCCACCAGCAGAGATAGGTCGGAAATAATTCAGTACTTC.

This chain joins TRBV27 and TRBJ1-1, with D possibly TRBD1 on 6 matching bases. Between the trimmed V and J ends, which lost 2 bases and 5 bases, there was a span of 18 bases. CDR1 and CDR2 from the germline V gene are MNHEY and SMNVEV (reference sequence). This CDR3 comprises 16 residues. The CDR3 is CASSLPPGQGRTEAFF. The CDR3 nucleotides read TGTGCCAGCAGTTTACCACCCGGGCAGGGGCGTACTGAAGCTTTCTTT.

The chain combines TRBV12-3 or TRBV12-4 with TRBJ1-2; TRBD1 matches at 7 bases. J was trimmed by 4 bases and V by 7 bases; bases with no gene match: 6. The CDR3 is 13 amino acids. CDR3 amino acids: CASKPGGFYGYTF. CDR3 in DNA: TGTGCCAGCAAACCAGGGGGTTTCTATGGCTACACCTTC.